A selection of T cell receptor beta chains follows, all from one sample in a study of T cell responses to AZD1222 COVID-19 vaccine. TCRdb's copy holds only in-frame clones and misses some; the assay was immunoSEQ multiplex PCR. The repertoire consists of about 120,000 clones, with approximately 85% occurring once and the leading ten covering roughly 3.9%. Sequenced material: peripheral blood, taken on day 0 of MenACWY control vaccination. Receptors originate from an adult in good health. CDR3s include the opening cysteine and the closing phenylalanine or tryptophan. The order of the fields is V gene, J gene, D gene, clone size, CDR3 DNA, CDR3 protein. D genes are given only for firm matches. Not every row has a clone size; where given, it reads once, few, many or a size class.

v_gene: TRBV19; j_gene: TRBJ1-6; d_gene: -; abundance: few; CDR3nt: TGTGCCACCCAGGGCGGGGAAACTTATAATTCACCCCTCCACTTT; CDR3aa: CATQGGETYNSPLHF
v_gene: TRBV21-1; j_gene: TRBJ1-1; d_gene: -; abundance: -; CDR3nt: TGTGCCAGCAGCAAAGAAGGCAGGGGTACTGAAGCTTTCTTT; CDR3aa: CASSKEGRGTEAFF
v_gene: TRBV6-6; j_gene: TRBJ1-2; d_gene: -; abundance: -; CDR3nt: TGTGCCAGCACCCAACAGAGCCCTGGGGGCTACACCTTC; CDR3aa: CASTQQSPGGYTF
v_gene: TRBV28; j_gene: TRBJ2-2; d_gene: -; abundance: -; CDR3nt: TGTGCCACCGGTGTTGGGGCGAACACCGGGGAGCTGTTTTTT; CDR3aa: CATGVGANTGELFF
v_gene: TRBV5-1; j_gene: TRBJ2-2; d_gene: TRBD2; abundance: -; CDR3nt: TGCCCCAGCAGCTGCCGCCCTCGCGGGGGGGGATTCACCGGGGAGCTGTTTTTT; CDR3aa: CPSSCRPRGGGFTGELFF
v_gene: TRBV5-1; j_gene: TRBJ2-4; d_gene: -; abundance: -; CDR3nt: TGCGCCAGCAGCTTAGAGATACGCGGGGCCAAAAACATTCAGTACTTC; CDR3aa: CASSLEIRGAKNIQYF
v_gene: TRBV13; j_gene: TRBJ2-1; d_gene: -; abundance: -; CDR3nt: TGTGCCAGCAGCAGCGCAGGGCGAAAGGTTGAGCAGTTCTTC; CDR3aa: CASSSAGRKVEQFF
v_gene: TRBV7-2; j_gene: TRBJ2-7; d_gene: -; abundance: once; CDR3nt: TGTGCCTCCTCTAGGGGGGGGGCAGGATCCTACGAGCAGTACTTC; CDR3aa: CASSRGGAGSYEQYF
v_gene: TRBV28; j_gene: TRBJ1-5; d_gene: TRBD1; abundance: -; CDR3nt: TGTGCCAGCAGTATCACAGGGGGCCAAAATCAGCCCCAGCATTTT; CDR3aa: CASSITGGQNQPQHF
v_gene: TRBV9; j_gene: TRBJ2-3; d_gene: -; abundance: -; CDR3nt: TGTGCCAGCAGCGTAGTGCCCACAGATACGCAGTATTTT; CDR3aa: CASSVVPTDTQYF
v_gene: TRBV11-1; j_gene: TRBJ2-1; d_gene: TRBD2; abundance: -; CDR3nt: TGTGCCAGCAGCCTGAGATTAGCGGGGGCCTACAATGAGCAGTTCTTC; CDR3aa: CASSLRLAGAYNEQFF
v_gene: TRBV3-1/TRBV3-2; j_gene: TRBJ1-5; d_gene: -; abundance: -; CDR3nt: TGTGCCAGCAGCCAAGATCGTTGGACCCCTTGGCCCCAGCATTTT; CDR3aa: CASSQDRWTPWPQHF
v_gene: TRBV7-2; j_gene: TRBJ2-3; d_gene: TRBD2; abundance: -; CDR3nt: TGTGCCAGCAGCTCACCCGACCGGGCGGGGGAGAGCACAGATACGCAGTATTTT; CDR3aa: CASSSPDRAGESTDTQYF
v_gene: TRBV3-1/TRBV3-2; j_gene: TRBJ2-3; d_gene: -; abundance: -; CDR3nt: TGTGCCAGCAGCCAAGTTGCGCGGATGAGCACAGATACGCAGTATTTT; CDR3aa: CASSQVARMSTDTQYF
v_gene: TRBV7-6; j_gene: TRBJ2-7; d_gene: TRBD1; abundance: once; CDR3nt: TGTGCCAGCAGCTCCGGGACAGGGGAGAGCGAGCAGTACTTC; CDR3aa: CASSSGTGESEQYF
v_gene: TRBV18; j_gene: TRBJ1-5; d_gene: -; abundance: -; CDR3nt: TGTGCCAGCTCACCAAACACTCACAAGGATAGCAATCAGCCCCAGCATTTT; CDR3aa: CASSPNTHKDSNQPQHF
v_gene: TRBV5-1; j_gene: TRBJ1-4; d_gene: TRBD1; abundance: -; CDR3nt: TGCGCCAGCAGCCCGGGGGCAGGGGGCTTACTAGGGGAAAAACTGTTTTTT; CDR3aa: CASSPGAGGLLGEKLFF
v_gene: TRBV5-1; j_gene: TRBJ2-5; d_gene: TRBD1; abundance: once; CDR3nt: TGCGCCAGCAGCTTGGCTGAGGGGGCAGGCCTGGAGACCCAGTACTTC; CDR3aa: CASSLAEGAGLETQYF
v_gene: TRBV9; j_gene: TRBJ2-1; d_gene: -; abundance: -; CDR3nt: TGTGCCAGCAGCATCCCCCCTCCAGGTCAGGGCAATCTCAATGAGCAGTTCTTC; CDR3aa: CASSIPPPGQGNLNEQFF
v_gene: TRBV3-1/TRBV3-2; j_gene: TRBJ1-2; d_gene: -; abundance: -; CDR3nt: TGTGCCAGCAGCCAAGCCTCGGCTAACTATGGCTACACCTTC; CDR3aa: CASSQASANYGYTF
v_gene: TRBV2; j_gene: TRBJ1-1; d_gene: TRBD1; abundance: -; CDR3nt: TGTGCCAGCACTGAGGACAGGGGAGAGACTGAAGCTTTCTTT; CDR3aa: CASTEDRGETEAFF
v_gene: TRBV10-2; j_gene: TRBJ1-2; d_gene: -; abundance: -; CDR3nt: TGCGCCAGCAGTGCACAGCCCCTCTATGGCTACACCTTC; CDR3aa: CASSAQPLYGYTF